A selection of T cell receptor beta chains follows, all from one sample in a study of PD-1 blockade in classical Hodgkin lymphoma. Measured with immunoSEQ multiplex PCR; TCRdb has only the in-frame clones, and not every one. The table lists about 17,000 clones, more than 60% of them singletons. Sequencing used CD4+ T cells from blood, obtained before the fourth cycle of nivolumab. Source of these receptors: a human donor with classical Hodgkin lymphoma. CDR3s include the opening cysteine and the closing phenylalanine or tryptophan. D genes are given only for firm matches. Size is stated for part of the rows, as once, few or many counts, or as a class when the clone is expanded.

size	length	V	J	D	CDR3	DNA
.	15	TRBV28	TRBJ2-7	.	CASSSWAPSPYEQYF	TGTGCCAGCAGTTCCTGGGCCCCCAGCCCCTACGAGCAGTACTTC
.	15	TRBV28	TRBJ2-7	.	CASSPVGVLFYEQYF	TGTGCCAGCAGTCCAGTGGGGGTCCTCTTCTACGAGCAGTACTTC
.	13	TRBV5-1	TRBJ2-7	.	CASGSGSPYEQYF	TGCGCCAGCGGTTCAGGGTCCCCCTACGAGCAGTACTTC
.	11	TRBV25-1	TRBJ1-2	.	CASTRGHGYTF	TGTGCCAGCACCCGAGGGCATGGCTACACCTTC
once	17	TRBV7-2	TRBJ2-1	TRBD2	CASSLQLAGGAYNEQFF	TGTGCCAGCAGCTTGCAACTAGCGGGAGGGGCCTACAATGAGCAGTTCTTC
.	15	TRBV5-1	TRBJ2-7	TRBD2	CASSKPTSGSYEQYF	TGCGCCAGCAGCAAGCCCACTAGCGGATCCTACGAGCAGTACTTC
.	16	TRBV4-1	TRBJ1-5	.	CASSQGVASGNQPQHF	TGCGCCAGCAGCCAAGGGGTGGCCTCAGGGAATCAGCCCCAGCATTTT
.	14	TRBV18	TRBJ2-5	.	CASSPQGYEETQYF	TGTGCCAGCTCACCCCAGGGGTACGAAGAGACCCAGTACTTC
.	14	TRBV27	TRBJ1-1	.	CASSLSTGRTEAFF	TGTGCCAGCAGTTTATCAACAGGGAGGACTGAAGCTTTCTTT
few	15	TRBV18	TRBJ1-4	.	CASSLQTGLQEKLFF	TGTGCCAGCTCACTACAAACAGGTTTACAGGAAAAACTGTTTTTT
.	16	TRBV14	TRBJ2-2	.	CASSPYNRVSTGELFF	TGTGCCAGCAGCCCTTACAACAGGGTTTCGACCGGGGAGCTGTTTTTT
.	15	TRBV25-1	TRBJ2-1	.	CASSESRGSYNEQFF	TGTGCCAGCAGTGAATCAAGGGGGTCCTACAATGAGCAGTTCTTC
.	14	TRBV4-1	TRBJ2-2	TRBD2	CASSTTSVPGELFF	TGCGCCAGCAGCACGACTAGCGTCCCCGGGGAGCTGTTTTTT
.	19	TRBV19	TRBJ2-4	TRBD2	CASSYPGSGRAGAKNIQYF	TGTGCCAGTAGTTACCCGGGTAGCGGGAGGGCTGGGGCCAAAAACATTCAGTACTTC
once	18	TRBV12-5	TRBJ1-4	.	CASGPSDIHGTTNEKLFF	TGTGCTAGTGGTCCCTCGGACATCCACGGGACCACTAATGAAAAACTGTTTTTT
.	15	TRBV18	TRBJ2-5	.	CASSPGPPGQETQYF	TGTGCCAGCTCACCAGGACCACCGGGCCAAGAGACCCAGTACTTC
medium-sized	14	TRBV5-1	TRBJ2-7	TRBD1	CASSRTGTGYEQYF	TGCGCCAGCAGCCGTACCGGGACAGGGTACGAGCAGTACTTC
.	13	TRBV6-1	TRBJ1-4	.	CASRGGFGEKLFF	TGTGCCAGCCGTGGGGGTTTCGGTGAAAAACTGTTTTTT
once	15	TRBV7-2	TRBJ2-7	TRBD2	CASSSGLAGVSEQYF	TGTGCCAGCAGCTCCGGACTAGCGGGAGTGTCCGAGCAGTACTTC
.	13	TRBV29-1	TRBJ2-7	TRBD1	CSVRQGASYEQYF	TGCAGCGTAAGGCAGGGGGCCAGCTACGAGCAGTACTTC
once	13	TRBV27	TRBJ1-1	.	CASRGWGNTEAFF	TGTGCCAGCAGGGGGTGGGGGAACACTGAAGCTTTCTTT
.	16	TRBV2	TRBJ1-2	TRBD1	CASSRGDRGRGMGYTF	TGTGCCAGCAGTAGAGGGGACAGGGGGAGAGGAATGGGCTACACCTTC
.	14	TRBV5-1	TRBJ1-2	.	CASSLAGQFYGYTF	TGCGCCAGCAGCTTGGCCGGACAGTTTTATGGCTACACCTTC
.	15	TRBV11-2	TRBJ2-5	.	CASSLDRMQGETQYF	TGTGCCAGCAGCTTAGATAGAATGCAGGGAGAGACCCAGTACTTC
.	15	TRBV7-2	TRBJ2-1	TRBD2	CASRWAGGIYNEQFF	TGTGCCAGCAGATGGGCGGGAGGGATCTACAATGAGCAGTTCTTC
.	17	TRBV7-6	TRBJ2-1	.	CASSLGGGASSYNEQFF	TGTGCCAGCAGCTTAGGGGGCGGGGCGAGCTCCTACAATGAGCAGTTCTTC
.	16	TRBV6-5	TRBJ2-7	TRBD2	CASSYRGIAGRYEQYF	TGTGCCAGCAGTTACCGAGGAATAGCGGGACGATACGAGCAGTACTTC
.	16	TRBV7-9	TRBJ1-3	TRBD1	CASSWGQGSSGNTIYF	TGTGCCAGCAGCTGGGGACAGGGGTCCTCTGGAAACACCATATATTTT